The TCR beta chain under discussion was sequenced for a study of Ad26.COV2.S vaccination and SARS-CoV-2 variants. Study-wide findings and caveats: Reportedly, after vaccination the spike-specific CD8+ and CD4+ T cell responses displayed substantial breadth. Analytic work on TCR breadth and depth might have understated the full extent of total T cell responses.

As for treatment: 19 received Ad26.COV2.S at low or high dose, single or two shots; roughly five received placebo; per-sample allocation not given. Sampling was performed 63 days after the first vaccine or placebo injection. An Ad26 vector that expressed Wuhan-strain SARS-CoV-2 spike constituted the vaccine. Produced via immunoSEQ multiplex PCR; TCRdb's table is partial and in-frame only. The table shows under 300,000 clones, with 87% occurring only once. CDR1 and CDR2 from the germline V gene are SQVTM and ANQGSEA. The CDR3 totals 12 residues. The germline V and J ends were trimmed by 5 bases and 8 bases, with 15 bases remaining between them. About this clone: Its antigen is still unknown.

The specimen was peripheral blood, collected in a trial of Ad26.COV2.S vaccine versus placebo. The chain combines TRBV29-1 with TRBJ1-2; perhaps TRBD1 as D (5 bases). This receptor was obtained from a person aged 18 to 59 who received the Ad26.COV2.S COVID-19 vaccine or a placebo. CDR3 protein: CSVLPGTAGYTF. The CDR3 DNA reads TGCAGCGTTCTACCCGGGACGGCCGGCTACACCTTC.